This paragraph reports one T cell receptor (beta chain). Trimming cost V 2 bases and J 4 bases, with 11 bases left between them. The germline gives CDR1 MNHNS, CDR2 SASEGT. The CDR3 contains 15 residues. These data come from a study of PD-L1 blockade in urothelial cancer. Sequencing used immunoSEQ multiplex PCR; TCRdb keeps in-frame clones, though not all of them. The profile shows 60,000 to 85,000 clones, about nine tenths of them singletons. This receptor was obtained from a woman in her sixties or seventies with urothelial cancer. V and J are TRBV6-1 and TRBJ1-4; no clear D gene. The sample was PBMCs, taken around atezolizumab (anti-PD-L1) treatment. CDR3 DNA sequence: TGTGCCAGCAGTGAATTGCCAGGACTTAATGAAAAACTGTTTTTT. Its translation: CASSELPGLNEKLFF.